Listed here are 17 T cell receptor gamma chains from one sample, sequenced in a study of gamma-delta chains in newborns, infants, children. TCRdb called clones anew from the reads with CATT. The profile covers some 150 gamma-chain clones, with about 66% appearing a single time and under 55% taken by the ten largest. Material: blood. The receptor set was obtained from a child who was a newborn, infant or young child, either healthy, febrile or measles-vaccinated (not recorded which).

Concerning this clone: Sequence at one end of the junction differs from germline and may be a read error. This sequence joins TRGV8 and TRGJP1. TCRdb is silent on the J gene; assignment here came from matching the DNA to germline. The germline gives CDR1 VENAVY, CDR2 YDSYNSRV. This CDR3 has 12 residues. The CDR3 DNA reads TGTGCCACCTGGGATTGTGGTGGGTTCAAGATATTT. Encoded protein: CATWDCGGFKIF.

As to this clone: This could be a read error, since a much larger clone is one nucleotide away. The V and J genes are TRGV9 and TRGJP. Matching the DNA to germline supplied the J gene, which TCRdb does not give. Germline-derived CDR1 and CDR2 are GITISATS and ISYDGTV (reference sequence). The CDR3 loop spans 16 amino acids. Written as DNA, the CDR3 is TGTGCCTTGGGGGAGGTGCGAGAGTTGGGCAAAAAAATCAAGGTATTT. The encoded protein is CALGEVRELGKKIKVF.

Turning to this clone: Given a much more abundant clone one base away, this may be a read error. The gene calls are TRGV9 and TRGJP. Here the J gene was assigned by germline matching of the DNA, as TCRdb has none. The V gene's germline CDR1 is GITISATS and CDR2 ISYDGTV (reference sequence). The CDR3 totals 16 residues. V gave up 0 bases and J gave up 7 bases; unmatched junction bases: 3. In DNA form, the CDR3 reads TGTGCCTTGTGGGAGGTGCCCGAGTTGGGCAAAAAAATCAAGGTATTT. Residues: CALWEVPELGKKIKVF.

As regards this clone: The same CDR3 also results from other DNA sequences found in this sample. The V call is TRGV8, the J call TRGJ1 or TRGJ2. In germline, CDR1 is VENAVY, CDR2 YDSYNSRV. The V segment lost 6 bases and the J segment 3 bases; nucleotides outside the gene matches: 2. The CDR3 loop spans 11 amino acids. The CDR3 region is CATWTYYKKLF. The CDR3 nucleotides are TGTGCCACCTGGACTTATTATAAGAAACTCTTT.

Points on this clone: This sequence may be a read error, since a much larger clone differs from it by one base. The chain links TRGV8 to TRGJ1 or TRGJ2. As TCRdb names no J gene, one was assigned here on the basis of a DNA match to germline. CDR3 size: 11 residues. V gave up 6 bases and J gave up 7 bases; unmatched junction bases: 6. CDR1 and CDR2 (germline): VENAVY, YDSYNSRV. The CDR3 sequence: CATWTYYKKLF. CDR3 DNA sequence: TGTGCCACCTGGACCTACTATAAGAAACTCTTT.

A word on this clone: Compared with germline, one end of the junction differs, possibly owing to a read error. The chain links TRGV8 to TRGJP1. TCRdb gives no J gene; it was assigned here by matching the DNA to germline. The CDR3 loop spans 12 amino acids. Per germline, CDR1 VENAVY and CDR2 YDSYNSRV. CDR3 protein: CANWDCGWFKIF. As DNA, the CDR3 is TGTGCCAACTGGGATTGTGGTTGGTTCAAGATATTT.

By share of the sample, this clone is hyperexpanded. Other DNA variants within this sample encode the same CDR3. The DNA of the CDR3 is TGTGCCTTGTGGGAGCAAGAGTTGGGCAAAAAAATCAAGGTATTT. As protein: CALWEQELGKKIKVF. The gene calls are TRGV9 and TRGJP. The J gene is not listed in TCRdb, so it was assigned here from a DNA match to germline. The trim removed 3 bases at V and 4 bases at J, leaving 0 bases unmatched. CDR1 GITISATS and CDR2 ISYDGTV come from the germline V gene (reference sequence). The CDR3 is made up of 15 amino acids.

Judged by abundance, this clone is hyperexpanded. V and J are TRGV9 and TRGJP. Since TCRdb gives no J gene, matching the DNA to germline was used here to assign it. This CDR3 has 19 amino acids. Germline values: CDR1 GITISATS, CDR2 ISYDGTV (reference sequence). The V and J ends lost 3 bases and 4 bases, in that order; junction bases with no gene match: 12. The CDR3 here is CALWENSSFQELGKKIKVF. DNA for the CDR3: TGTGCCTTGTGGGAGAACTCTTCATTCCAAGAGTTGGGCAAAAAAATCAAGGTATTT.

The chain joins TRGV4 to TRGJ1 or TRGJ2. The J gene is absent in TCRdb and was assigned here via DNA matching to germline. The CDR3 length is 15 residues. Germline CDR1 and CDR2: EGSTGY and YDSYTSSV. Unmatched junction bases numbered 5, after V lost 0 bases and J lost 0 bases. CDR3 coding DNA: TGTGCCACCTGGGATGGGGCCCTGAATTATTATAAGAAACTCTTT. Its protein product is CATWDGALNYYKKLF.

About this clone itself: A far larger clone is a single base away, which makes a read error likely. The V gene is TRGV9; the J gene was not called. Looked up from germline, CDR1 is GITISATS and CDR2 is ISYDGTV (reference sequence). The CDR3 covers 15 residues. The CDR3 loop is CALWIDRATGWFKTF. The CDR3 bases are TGTGCCTTGTGGATAGACCGGGCCACTGGTTGGTTCAAGACATTT.

Points on this clone: This clone may be a read error of a much larger clone one base away. The J gene is TRGJP, the V gene TRGV9. The J gene, not given by TCRdb, was assigned here from a germline match of the nucleotide sequence. Unmatched junction bases numbered 7, after V lost 0 bases and J lost 11 bases. CDR3 length: 16 residues. CDR1 and CDR2 from the germline V gene are GITISATS and ISYDGTV (reference sequence). The CDR3: CALWEVREVGKKIKVF. CDR3 nucleotides: TGTGCCTTGTGGGAGGTGCGGGAGGTGGGCAAAAAAATCAAGGTATTT.

Turning to this clone: This clone may be a read error of a much larger clone one base away. The V and J genes are TRGV9 and TRGJP. Here the J gene was assigned by germline matching of the DNA, as TCRdb has none. This CDR3 comprises 16 residues. Germline V CDR1 and CDR2: GITISATS, ISYDGTV (reference sequence). The CDR3 sequence is CALWEVLELGEKIKVF. The CDR3 coding sequence is TGTGCCTTGTGGGAGGTGCTCGAGTTGGGCGAAAAAATCAAGGTATTT.

Regarding this clone: A much larger clone differs from this one at a single base, so this may be a read error. This rearrangement joins TRGV9 to TRGJP. Here the J gene was assigned by germline matching of the DNA, as TCRdb has none. The CDR3 has 16 amino acids. Germline V gives CDR1 GITISATS, CDR2 ISYDGTV (reference sequence). CDR3 sequence (DNA): TGTGCCTTGTGGGAGCTGCAAGAGTTGGGCAGAAAAATCAAGGTATTT. Translating it yields CALWELQELGRKIKVF.

This clone is labeled as hyperexpanded. V is TRGV4 and J is TRGJ1 or TRGJ2. Germline V lookup: CDR1 EGSTGY, CDR2 YDSYTSSV. The CDR3 is 11 amino acids. V was clipped by 3 bases and J by 4 bases; unmatched bases: 0. CDR3 protein: CATWDYYKKLF. CDR3 in DNA: TGTGCCACCTGGGATTATTATAAGAAACTCTTT.

This clone was detected a few times. This chain uses TRGV3 with TRGJ1 or TRGJ2. Looked up from germline, CDR1 is VTNTFY and CDR2 is YDVSTARD (reference sequence). With V trimmed by 4 bases and J by 2 bases, 5 bases remained unmatched. The CDR3 is 13 amino acids. In nucleotides, the CDR3 is TGTGCCACCTGGGAGAGGGATTATTATAAGAAACTCTTT. Residues: CATWERDYYKKLF.

In its sample, this clone was seen a few times. The chain carries TRGV9 and TRGJP. The J gene, left out of TCRdb, was set here by checking the DNA against germline. V lost 3 bases to trimming and J lost 4 bases; unmatched junction nucleotides: 3. The CDR3 is made up of 16 amino acids. Germline lookup yields CDR1 GITISATS and CDR2 ISYDGTV (reference sequence). CDR3 region: CALWEPQELGKKIKVF. DNA of the CDR3: TGTGCCTTGTGGGAGCCTCAAGAGTTGGGCAAAAAAATCAAGGTATTT.

This clone appeared a few times. The V and J genes are TRGV9 and TRGJP. The J gene was not available in TCRdb and was assigned here by matching the DNA to germline segments. This CDR3 comprises 16 residues. From germline, CDR1 is GITISATS and CDR2 ISYDGTV (reference sequence). Trimming took 3 bases from V and 9 from J; bases not matched to a gene: 8. The DNA for the CDR3 is TGTGCCTTGTGGGAGCAGCCGGGGTTGGGCAAAAAAATCAAGGTATTT. Residues: CALWEQPGLGKKIKVF.